Sequencing of this T cell receptor (beta chain) was carried out in a study of blood T cell repertoires in COVID-19. Study in general: The samples span acute and convalescent COVID-19 from the United States, Italy and Spain. Sources were T cells, B-cell-depleted T cells, or PBMCs; the material itself was cDNA or gDNA.

Comments on this clone: The sample contains more than one DNA sequence encoding this CDR3.

Source study methods: Amplification from reference gene primers served as the basis for estimated nucleated cell counts. Data came from immunoSEQ multiplex PCR; TCRdb stores just in-frame clones and leaves some out. V, J and clone size were drawn from that table, and D and trimming were deduced from the DNA. The profile shows roughly 180,000 clones, around 89% of them singletons. J lost 1 base, V lost 3 bases, and 3 bases had no gene match. The CDR3 contains 15 residues. Germline V gene lookup returns CDR1 LGHDT and CDR2 YNNKEL (reference sequence). The source material was peripheral blood. The sequence was obtained from a woman aged 25 to 39 with acute or convalescent COVID-19. The rearrangement uses TRBV3-1 (or the pseudogene TRBV3-2) and TRBJ2-3; TRBD2 agrees at 8 bases. The DNA for the CDR3 is TGTGCCAGCAGCCAGTTGACTAGCGGCACAGATACGCAGTATTTT. Amino acids: CASSQLTSGTDTQYF.